These T cell receptor beta chains were read from a single sample in a study of control samples from healthy donors and cancer patients. Assay: immunoSEQ multiplex PCR; the TCRdb copy retains only in-frame clones and omits some. The repertoire has fewer than 200,000 clones, around 88% of them found once; the top ten carry over 4%. The sample consisted of blood. Receptors were obtained from a woman aged 25 to 39 in good health. Each CDR3 is given with its conserved first and last residue. The D gene is left open where the match is weak. Rows give clone size only sometimes, using once, few, many, or a class for an expanded clone.

>TRBV4-1|TRBJ2-4|NA|NA
TGCGCCAGCAGCCTAGGACAGAAAAACATTCAGTACTTC
CASSLGQKNIQYF
>TRBV10-3|TRBJ2-5|NA|NA
TGTGCCAGCAGGACCGATCAAGAGACCCAGTACTTC
CASRTDQETQYF
>TRBV6-5|TRBJ2-1|TRBD2|once
TGTGCCAGCAGGCCTAGCGGGGGGGAAGGGGATGAGCAGTTCTTC
CASRPSGGEGDEQFF
>TRBV19|TRBJ2-5|TRBD1|NA
TGTGCCAGTAAGGCCGACAGGGGGGAGACCCAGTACTTC
CASKADRGETQYF
>TRBV27|TRBJ1-4|NA|NA
TGTGCCAGCAGCCAAACCGGGTCGGATAGTGAAAAACTGTTTTTT
CASSQTGSDSEKLFF
>TRBV4-2|TRBJ2-1|NA|few
TGTGCCAGCAGCCAAGAGCTAGGGGCCGCCAATGAGCAGTTCTTC
CASSQELGAANEQFF
>TRBV28|TRBJ1-2|NA|NA
TGTGCCAGCAGTTTTGCGGGCGGAGTTGCTAACTATGGCTACACCTTC
CASSFAGGVANYGYTF
>TRBV19|TRBJ1-5|NA|NA
TGTGCCAGTAGTAGCGTGGGGCTGGGCAATCAGCCCCAGCATTTT
CASSSVGLGNQPQHF
>TRBV7-7|TRBJ2-2|NA|NA
TGTGCTAGCAGCTCAACAGGGAGCACCGGGGAGCTGTTTTTT
CASSSTGSTGELFF
>TRBV25-1|TRBJ2-5|NA|NA
TGTGCCAGCAGGAGGGAAGAGACCCAGTACTTC
CASRREETQYF
>TRBV4-2|TRBJ1-1|NA|once
TGTGCCAGCAGCCAAGGGTACGGCCGGAACACTGAAGCTTTCTTT
CASSQGYGRNTEAFF
>TRBV19|TRBJ1-4|NA|NA
TGTGCCAGTAGTTCGGGAACAGGGACTTCTAATGAAAAACTGTTTTTT
CASSSGTGTSNEKLFF
>TRBV5-5|TRBJ2-5|NA|NA
TGTGCCAGCAGCTTCCTCCGGGGACTCTCCGGGCAAGAGACCCAGTACTTC
CASSFLRGLSGQETQYF
>TRBV7-9|TRBJ1-1|NA|NA
TGTGCCAGCAGCTTTGGGCCGAACACTGAAGCTTTCTTT
CASSFGPNTEAFF
>TRBV4-2|TRBJ2-7|TRBD2|NA
TGTGCCAGCAGCCAAGAGGTTGTTAGCGGGAGCTACGAGCAGTACTTC
CASSQEVVSGSYEQYF
>TRBV5-8|TRBJ2-7|TRBD1|NA
TGTGCCAGCAGCTTGGGGGACAGGGTCGGCGAGCAGTACTTC
CASSLGDRVGEQYF
>TRBV10-1|TRBJ1-2|NA|NA
TGCGCCAGCAGTGAATCACCCTATGGCTACACCTTC
CASSESPYGYTF
>TRBV29-1|TRBJ1-1|TRBD1|NA
TGCAGCGTTACAGACAGGGGGCACACTGAAGCTTTCTTT
CSVTDRGHTEAFF
>TRBV20-1|TRBJ2-1|TRBD2|NA
TGCAGTGCTAGTAGGCTAGCGGGTTACAATGAGCAGTTCTTC
CSASRLAGYNEQFF
>TRBV6-5|TRBJ1-1|NA|NA
TGTGCCAGCAGTTTCTACGGGAACACTGAAGCTTTCTTT
CASSFYGNTEAFF
>TRBV7-2|TRBJ1-6|NA|NA
TGTGCCAGCAGCTTAGGGAACACCAATTCACCCCTCCACTTT
CASSLGNTNSPLHF
>TRBV28|TRBJ1-2|NA|NA
TGTGCCAGCAGCCAAGGTGCCGTTGGCTACACCTTC
CASSQGAVGYTF